This T cell receptor beta chain derives from a study of CXCR3-negative and CXCR3-positive naive CD8 T cells. The CDR3 spans 14 residues. About this clonotype itself: Its antigen is unidentified.

Findings and caveats of the study: Naive cells that were CXCR3-positive had more hydrophobic TRB CDR3s (compared with CXCR3-negative naive cells).

Carrying UMI labels, the TRB cDNA libraries were prepared through 5' RACE. TCRdb derives one entry per CDR3 protein from the 5' RACE reads, leaving out DNA. The specimen's table records some 150,000 distinct CDR3 sequences. This TCR came from a human donor in good health. Some clones in this sample may be carry-over from other donors' samples. Sequenced: naive CXCR3+ CD8+ T cells from blood. The subset is: CD45RO-CCR7+CD27+CD95- naive CD8+ T cells expressing CXCR3 (TNR3+). The chain couples TRBV12-3 or TRBV12-4 to TRBJ1-2; TCRdb reports TRBD1, a call that lacks DNA to check it against. The chain's CDR3 is CASSLGRRVDGYTF.